The rows below give T cell receptor beta chains drawn from one sample of a study of shared clonotypes between healthy human individuals. Generated by immunoSEQ multiplex PCR, the TCRdb table keeps only in-frame clones and is missing some. The sample lists almost 750,000 clones, 55% to 75% occurring once. Material for sequencing was memory CD4+ T cells sorted from blood. All receptors derive from a woman between 25 and 40 years old in good health. CDR3s include the opening cysteine and the closing phenylalanine or tryptophan. Fields, in order: J gene, D gene, clone size, V gene, CDR3 protein, CDR3 DNA. The D gene is left open where the match is weak. Expanded clones are given a class, and other clones once, few, many or no size at all.

>TRBJ2-2|TRBD2|NA|TRBV5-4
CASGRALGTGELFF
TGTGCCAGCGGGAGGGCCCTTGGCACCGGGGAGCTGTTTTTT
>TRBJ1-2|NA|NA|TRBV18
CASSPKGVPDYGYTF
TGTGCCAGCTCACCTAAAGGGGTTCCGGACTATGGCTACACCTTC
>TRBJ1-5|NA|NA|TRBV5-4
CARSNHRESQPQHF
TGTGCCCGCAGCAACCACAGGGAAAGTCAGCCCCAGCATTTT
>TRBJ2-5|NA|NA|TRBV2
CASNSRGNQETQYF
TGTGCCAGCAACTCTAGGGGTAACCAAGAGACCCAGTACTTC
>TRBJ2-1|NA|once|TRBV28
CASSAQRGSYNEQFF
TGTGCCAGCAGTGCCCAGCGCGGATCCTACAATGAGCAGTTCTTC
>TRBJ1-1|NA|few|TRBV7-9
CASSPRGRITEAFF
TGTGCCAGCAGCCCGCGGGGCCGGATCACTGAAGCTTTCTTT
>TRBJ2-3|TRBD2|NA|TRBV5-1
CASSSGTSPLAGTDTQYF
TGCGCCAGCAGCTCCGGGACTAGCCCCTTAGCTGGCACAGATACGCAGTATTTT
>TRBJ2-7|NA|NA|TRBV2
CASTDLRSGNAREQYF
TGTGCCAGCACAGACCTAAGGAGCGGCAACGCTAGGGAGCAGTACTTC
>TRBJ1-4|NA|NA|TRBV19
CASSIDRRLATNEKLFF
TGTGCCAGTAGTATAGATAGGCGGCTTGCAACTAATGAAAAACTGTTTTTT
>TRBJ2-4|NA|NA|TRBV13
CASSLQGDIQYF
TGTGCCAGCAGCCTTCAGGGAGACATTCAGTACTTC
>TRBJ2-5|NA|once|TRBV6-5
CASSYSRTQETQYF
TGTGCCAGCAGTTACTCGAGGACACAAGAGACCCAGTACTTC
>TRBJ1-1|NA|NA|TRBV2
CASSEVESEAFF
TGTGCCAGCAGTGAAGTGGAGAGTGAAGCTTTCTTT
>TRBJ1-4|TRBD1|NA|TRBV7-9
CASSPGDSQREKLFF
TGTGCCAGCAGCCCAGGGGACAGCCAGCGAGAAAAACTGTTTTTT
>TRBJ2-7|TRBD2|NA|TRBV11-2
CASSQGLAETYEQYF
TGTGCCAGCAGCCAGGGACTAGCGGAGACTTACGAGCAGTACTTC
>TRBJ2-3|NA|NA|TRBV5-1
CASSLGGLADTDTQYF
TGCGCCAGCAGCTTGGGGGGGCTAGCGGACACAGATACGCAGTATTTT
>TRBJ2-5|NA|NA|TRBV28
CASRTGGQETQYF
TGTGCCAGCAGAACAGGCGGGCAAGAGACCCAGTACTTC
>TRBJ2-7|TRBD2|NA|TRBV28
CASSPGTSETYEQYF
TGTGCCAGCAGCCCTGGGACTAGCGAGACCTACGAGCAGTACTTC
>TRBJ1-5|TRBD1|NA|TRBV18
CASSNGTGVIKSGNQPQHF
TGTGCCAGCTCAAACGGGACAGGGGTCATAAAATCCGGCAATCAGCCCCAGCATTTT
>TRBJ1-5|NA|NA|TRBV7-3
CASSLAARNQPQHF
TGTGCCAGCAGCTTAGCGGCGAGAAATCAGCCCCAGCATTTT
>TRBJ2-2|NA|NA|TRBV5-1
CASSLVGGTGELFF
TGCGCCAGCAGCTTGGTAGGGGGAACCGGGGAGCTGTTTTTT
>TRBJ2-2|NA|few|TRBV27
CASSFWGRMKDTGELFF
TGTGCCAGCAGTTTCTGGGGACGGATGAAGGACACCGGGGAGCTGTTTTTT
>TRBJ2-7|TRBD2|NA|TRBV7-4
CASKGLAGSYEQYF
TGTGCCTCCAAGGGACTAGCGGGTAGCTACGAGCAGTACTTC
>TRBJ2-5|NA|NA|TRBV19
CASSNRVQGETQYF
TGTGCCAGTAGCAACAGGGTGCAAGGAGAGACCCAGTACTTC
>TRBJ2-3|NA|NA|TRBV18
CASSPPSSTDTQYF
TGTGCCAGCTCACCACCCTCCAGCACAGATACGCAGTATTTT
>TRBJ2-2|TRBD1|NA|TRBV19
CASRGTGHTGELFF
TGTGCCAGCCGGGGGACAGGGCACACCGGGGAGCTGTTTTTT
>TRBJ2-2|TRBD1|NA|TRBV7-9
CASSSRDRGNTGELFF
TGTGCCAGCAGCTCCCGGGACAGGGGGAACACCGGGGAGCTGTTTTTT
>TRBJ2-3|TRBD1|NA|TRBV6-1
CASSAEGQLSTDTQYF
TGTGCCAGCAGTGCCGAGGGACAGCTCAGCACAGATACGCAGTATTTT
>TRBJ2-7|NA|NA|TRBV11-2
CASSLPLVKQYF
TGTGCCAGCAGCTTACCTCTAGTGAAGCAGTACTTC
>TRBJ2-1|TRBD2|few|TRBV2
CASRTSGPRHNEQFF
TGTGCCAGCAGGACTAGCGGTCCTAGGCACAATGAGCAGTTCTTC
>TRBJ1-4|NA|once|TRBV6-1
CASSEVRYFEKLFF
TGTGCCAGCAGCGAAGTACGGTATTTTGAAAAACTGTTTTTT
>TRBJ2-1|TRBD2|NA|TRBV13
CASSSPGVAGYNEQFF
TGTGCCAGCAGCTCCCCCGGGGTAGCGGGATACAATGAGCAGTTCTTC
>TRBJ2-7|NA|few|TRBV11-1
CASSLNGALYEQYF
TGTGCCAGCAGCTTAAACGGGGCACTTTACGAGCAGTACTTC